The present entry profiles one T cell receptor (beta chain) with its context. Its antigen is currently unknown. Node negativity on CT and PET/CT was present in all patients, alongside an absence of prior chemotherapy, radiotherapy or other malignancies. V was trimmed by 5 bases and J by 3 bases, leaving 23 bases between them. This CDR3 comprises 18 residues. From germline, CDR1 is LNHDA and CDR2 SQIVND (reference sequence). Two-round multiplex PCR on genomic DNA was the method by which TCR beta CDR3 was amplified. It was primers specific to each TRBV and TRBJ gene that first-round PCR used. Each CDR3 protein is one row after TCRdb ran MiXCR on the multiplex PCR reads. The profile shows 24,000 or so distinct CDR3 sequences, about 40% of them singletons. This entry is derived from a study of prognosis after radiotherapy for stage I lung cancer. Background on the study: Operability status for all non-small cell lung cancer patients was recorded as medically inoperable.

Regarding the study as a whole: Tumor specificity of expanded TCR clones went undetermined. Lower Shannon entropy values were found after stereotactic body radiation therapy in patients who developed distant metastases.

The genes are TRBV19 and TRBJ1-5; D is ambiguous. This specimen was PBMCs, taken before or after stereotactic body radiation therapy (not recorded which). The TCR originated in a donor of 50 years or more with non-small cell lung cancer. CDR3 residues: CASSLQTRRRSYNQPQHF. The DNA of the CDR3 is TGTGCCAGTAGTCTCCAAACCAGGAGAAGGTCCTACAATCAGCCCCAGCATTTT.